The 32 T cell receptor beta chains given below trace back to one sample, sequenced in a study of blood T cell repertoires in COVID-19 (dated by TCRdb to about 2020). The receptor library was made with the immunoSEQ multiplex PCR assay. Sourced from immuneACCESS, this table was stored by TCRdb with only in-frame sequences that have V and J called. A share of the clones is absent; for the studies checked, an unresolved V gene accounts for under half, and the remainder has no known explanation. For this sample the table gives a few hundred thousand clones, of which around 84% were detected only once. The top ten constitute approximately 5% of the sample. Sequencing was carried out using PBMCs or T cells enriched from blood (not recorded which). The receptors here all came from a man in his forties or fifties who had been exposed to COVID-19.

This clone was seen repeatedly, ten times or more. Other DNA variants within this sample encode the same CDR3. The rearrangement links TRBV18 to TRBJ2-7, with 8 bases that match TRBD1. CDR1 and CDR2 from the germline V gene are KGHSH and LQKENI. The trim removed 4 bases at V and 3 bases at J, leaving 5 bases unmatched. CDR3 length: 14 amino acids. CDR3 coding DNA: TGTGCCAGCTCACGAGGGACAGGTTTCTACGAGCAGTACTTC. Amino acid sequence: CASSRGTGFYEQYF.

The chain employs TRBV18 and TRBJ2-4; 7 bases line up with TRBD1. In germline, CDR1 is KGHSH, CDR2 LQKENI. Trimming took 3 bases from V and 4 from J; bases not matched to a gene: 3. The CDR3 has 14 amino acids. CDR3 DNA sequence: TGTGCCAGCTCACCTGGGGACAGAAAAAACATTCAGTACTTC. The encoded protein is CASSPGDRKNIQYF.

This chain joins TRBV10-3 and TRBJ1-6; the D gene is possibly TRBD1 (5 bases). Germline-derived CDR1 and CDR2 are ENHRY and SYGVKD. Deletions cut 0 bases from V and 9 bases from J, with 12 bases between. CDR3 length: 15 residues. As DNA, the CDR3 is TGTGCCATCAGTGAGTCCGGGGGAATTGCTTCACCCCTCCACTTT. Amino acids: CAISESGGIASPLHF.

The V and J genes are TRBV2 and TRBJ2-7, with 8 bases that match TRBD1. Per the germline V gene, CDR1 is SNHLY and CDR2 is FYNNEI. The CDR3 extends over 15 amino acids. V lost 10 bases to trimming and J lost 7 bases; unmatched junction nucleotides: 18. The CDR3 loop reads CAIPDGQGIIGEQYF. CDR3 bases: TGTGCCATTCCCGATGGACAGGGTATCATTGGAGAGCAGTACTTC.

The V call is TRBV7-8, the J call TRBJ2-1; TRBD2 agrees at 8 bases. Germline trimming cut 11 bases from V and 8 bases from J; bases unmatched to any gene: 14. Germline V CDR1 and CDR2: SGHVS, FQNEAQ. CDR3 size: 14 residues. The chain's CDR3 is CASGESGSLHEQFF. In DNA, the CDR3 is TGTGCCTCGGGCGAGAGCGGGAGTCTCCATGAGCAGTTCTTC.

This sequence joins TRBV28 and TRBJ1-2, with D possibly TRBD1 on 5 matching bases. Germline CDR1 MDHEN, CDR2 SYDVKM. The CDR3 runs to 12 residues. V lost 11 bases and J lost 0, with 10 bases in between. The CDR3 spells CAWGRSNYGYTF. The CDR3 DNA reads TGTGCCTGGGGCCGTTCTAACTATGGCTACACCTTC.

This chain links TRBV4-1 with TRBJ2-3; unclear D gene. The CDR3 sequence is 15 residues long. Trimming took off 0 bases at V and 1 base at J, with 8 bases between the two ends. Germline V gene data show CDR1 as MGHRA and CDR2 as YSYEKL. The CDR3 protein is CASSQDRLGTDTQYF. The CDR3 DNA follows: TGCGCCAGCAGCCAAGATCGGTTGGGCACAGATACGCAGTATTTT.

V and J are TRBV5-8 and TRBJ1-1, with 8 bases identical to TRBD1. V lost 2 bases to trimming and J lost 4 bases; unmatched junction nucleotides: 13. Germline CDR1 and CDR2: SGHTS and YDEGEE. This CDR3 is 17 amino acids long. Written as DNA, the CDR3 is TGTGCCAGCAGCTTTCTCAGGACAGGGTTAATGGGCACTGAAGCTTTCTTT. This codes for CASSFLRTGLMGTEAFF.

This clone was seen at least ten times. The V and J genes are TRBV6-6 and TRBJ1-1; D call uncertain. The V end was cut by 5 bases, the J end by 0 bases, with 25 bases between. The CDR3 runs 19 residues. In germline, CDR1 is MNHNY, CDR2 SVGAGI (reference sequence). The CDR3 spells CASSPSRFPGRVMNTEAFF. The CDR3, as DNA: TGTGCCAGCAGTCCCTCTAGGTTTCCCGGTCGGGTAATGAACACTGAAGCTTTCTTT.

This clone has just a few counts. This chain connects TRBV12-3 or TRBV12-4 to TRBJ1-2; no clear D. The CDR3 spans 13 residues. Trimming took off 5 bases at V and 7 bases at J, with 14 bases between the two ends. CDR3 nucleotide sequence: TGTGCCAGCAGTCCCCGCAAAGAGGGTGGCTACACCTTC. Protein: CASSPRKEGGYTF.

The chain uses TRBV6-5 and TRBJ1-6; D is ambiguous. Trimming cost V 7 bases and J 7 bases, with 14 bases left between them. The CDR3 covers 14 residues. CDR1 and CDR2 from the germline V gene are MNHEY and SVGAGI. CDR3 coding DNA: TGTGCCAGCACCGACGGGTATGGGAATTCACCCCTCCACTTT. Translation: CASTDGYGNSPLHF.

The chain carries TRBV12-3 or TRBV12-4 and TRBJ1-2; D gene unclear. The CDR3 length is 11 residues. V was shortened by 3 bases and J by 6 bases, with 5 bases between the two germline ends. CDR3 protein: CASSFSDGYTF. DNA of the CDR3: TGTGCCAGCAGTTTTTCGGATGGCTACACCTTC.

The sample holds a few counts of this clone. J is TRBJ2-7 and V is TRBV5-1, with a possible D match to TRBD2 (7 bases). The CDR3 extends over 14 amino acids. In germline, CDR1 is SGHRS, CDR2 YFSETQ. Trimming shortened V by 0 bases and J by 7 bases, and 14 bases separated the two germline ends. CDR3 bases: TGCGCCAGCAGCTTGGGACTAGCAACAGGGGAGCAGTACTTC. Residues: CASSLGLATGEQYF.

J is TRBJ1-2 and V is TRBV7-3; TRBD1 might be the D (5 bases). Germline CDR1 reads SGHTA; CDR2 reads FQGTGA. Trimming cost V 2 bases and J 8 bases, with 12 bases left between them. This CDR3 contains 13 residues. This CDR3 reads CASSLGQGTGYTF. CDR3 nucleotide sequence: TGTGCCAGCAGCTTAGGTCAGGGCACCGGCTACACCTTC.

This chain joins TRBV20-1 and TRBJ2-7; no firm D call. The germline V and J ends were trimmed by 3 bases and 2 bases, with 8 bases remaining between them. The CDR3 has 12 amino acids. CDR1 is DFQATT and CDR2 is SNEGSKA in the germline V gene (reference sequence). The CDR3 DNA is TGCAGTGCTAGTCCGGAGCCCTACGAGCAGTACTTC. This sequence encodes CSASPEPYEQYF.

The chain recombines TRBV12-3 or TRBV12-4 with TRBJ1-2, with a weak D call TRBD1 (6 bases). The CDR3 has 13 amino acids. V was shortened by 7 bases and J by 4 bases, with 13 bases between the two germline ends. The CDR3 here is CASTSDRTYGYTF. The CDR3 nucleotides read TGTGCCAGCACCTCAGACAGGACCTATGGCTACACCTTC.

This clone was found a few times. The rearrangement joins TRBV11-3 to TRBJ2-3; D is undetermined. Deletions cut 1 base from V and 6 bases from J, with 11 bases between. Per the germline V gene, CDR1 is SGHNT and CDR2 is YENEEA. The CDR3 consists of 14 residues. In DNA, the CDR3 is TGTGCCAGCAGCTTAGTATTCGCGTCGGATACGCAGTATTTT. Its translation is CASSLVFASDTQYF.

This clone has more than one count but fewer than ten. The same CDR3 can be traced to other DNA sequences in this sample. The CDR3 nucleotides read TGCGCCAGCAGCTTGCAGGAGACCCAGTACTTC. Protein sequence: CASSLQETQYF. The genes are TRBV5-1 and TRBJ2-5, with D uncertain. The CDR3 sequence is 11 residues long. V lost 1 base and J lost 5, with 3 bases in between. In germline, CDR1 is SGHRS, CDR2 YFSETQ.

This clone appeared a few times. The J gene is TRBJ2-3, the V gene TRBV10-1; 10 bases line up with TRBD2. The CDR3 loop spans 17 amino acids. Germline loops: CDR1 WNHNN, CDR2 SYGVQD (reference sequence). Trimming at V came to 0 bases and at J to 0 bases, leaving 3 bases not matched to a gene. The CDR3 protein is CASSESGTSDSTDTQYF. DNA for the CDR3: TGCGCCAGCAGTGAGTCCGGGACTAGCGACAGCACAGATACGCAGTATTTT.

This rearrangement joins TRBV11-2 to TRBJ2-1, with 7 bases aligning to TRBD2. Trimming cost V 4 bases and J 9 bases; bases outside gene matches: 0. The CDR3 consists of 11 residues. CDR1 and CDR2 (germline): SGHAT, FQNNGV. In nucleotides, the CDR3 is TGTGCCAGCAGCTGCGGGGGTGAGCAGTTCTTC. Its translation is CASSCGGEQFF.

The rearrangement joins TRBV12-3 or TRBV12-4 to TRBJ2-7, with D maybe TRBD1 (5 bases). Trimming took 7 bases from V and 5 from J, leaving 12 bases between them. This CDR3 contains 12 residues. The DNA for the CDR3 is TGTGCCAGCACCGGAGCAGGGCACGAGCAGTACTTC. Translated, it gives CASTGAGHEQYF.

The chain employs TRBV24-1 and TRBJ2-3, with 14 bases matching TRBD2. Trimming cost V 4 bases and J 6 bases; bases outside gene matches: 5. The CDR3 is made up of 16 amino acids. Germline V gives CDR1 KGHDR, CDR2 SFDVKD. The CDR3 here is CATSDRTSGRRDTQYF. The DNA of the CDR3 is TGTGCCACCAGTGACCGGACTAGCGGGAGGCGGGATACGCAGTATTTT.

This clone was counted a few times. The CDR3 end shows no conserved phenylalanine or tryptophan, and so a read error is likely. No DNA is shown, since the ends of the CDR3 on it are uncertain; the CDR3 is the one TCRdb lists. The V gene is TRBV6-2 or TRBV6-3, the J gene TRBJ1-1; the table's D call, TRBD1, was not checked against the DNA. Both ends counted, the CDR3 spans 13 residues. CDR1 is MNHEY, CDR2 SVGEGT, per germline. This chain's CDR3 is CASSYLPGGSRSV.

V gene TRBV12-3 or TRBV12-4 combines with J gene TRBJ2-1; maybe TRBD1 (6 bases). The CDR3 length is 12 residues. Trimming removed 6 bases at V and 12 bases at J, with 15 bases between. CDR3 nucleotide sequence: TGTGCCAGCAGCCCTGGGGGCCTCGGGCAGTTCTTC. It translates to CASSPGGLGQFF.

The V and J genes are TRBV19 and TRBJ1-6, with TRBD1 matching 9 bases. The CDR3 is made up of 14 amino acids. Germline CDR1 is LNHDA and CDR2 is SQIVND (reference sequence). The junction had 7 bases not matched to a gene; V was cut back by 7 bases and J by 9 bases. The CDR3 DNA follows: TGTGCCAGTACCGCCGGGACAGGGTCTTCACCCCTCCACTTT. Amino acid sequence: CASTAGTGSSPLHF.

The CDR3 here is CASSDWDRNSPLHF. CDR3 DNA sequence: TGTGCCAGCAGTGACTGGGACAGAAATTCACCCCTCCACTTT. The V and J genes are TRBV6-4 and TRBJ1-6; TRBD1 aligns across 7 bases. CDR3 length equals 14 residues. Per germline, CDR1 MRHNA and CDR2 SNTAGT. The V gene end was trimmed by 1 base and the J gene end by 7 bases; junction bases not matched to a gene: 1.

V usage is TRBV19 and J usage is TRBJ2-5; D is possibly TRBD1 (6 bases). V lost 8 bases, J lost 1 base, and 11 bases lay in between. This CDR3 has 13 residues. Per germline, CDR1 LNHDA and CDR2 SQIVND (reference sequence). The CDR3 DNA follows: TGTGCCAGTTCCAGGGGCTTCCAAGAGACCCAGTACTTC. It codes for CASSRGFQETQYF.

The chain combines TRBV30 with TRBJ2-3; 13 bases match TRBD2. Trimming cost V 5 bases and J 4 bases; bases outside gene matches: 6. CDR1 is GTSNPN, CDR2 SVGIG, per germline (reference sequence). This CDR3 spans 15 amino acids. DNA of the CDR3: TGTGCCTGGGAGGGACTAGCGGGATTTTCAGATACGCAGTATTTT. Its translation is CAWEGLAGFSDTQYF.

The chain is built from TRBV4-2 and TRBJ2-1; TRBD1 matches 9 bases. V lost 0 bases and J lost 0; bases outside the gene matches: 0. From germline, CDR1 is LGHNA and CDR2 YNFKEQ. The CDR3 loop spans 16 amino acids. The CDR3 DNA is TGTGCCAGCAGCCAAGAGGACAGGGGCTCCTACAATGAGCAGTTCTTC. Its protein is CASSQEDRGSYNEQFF.

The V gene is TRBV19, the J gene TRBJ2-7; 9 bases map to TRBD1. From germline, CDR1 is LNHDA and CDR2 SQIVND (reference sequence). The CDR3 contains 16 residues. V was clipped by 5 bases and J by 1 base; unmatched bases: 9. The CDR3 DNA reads TGTGCCAGTAGTTTCACTACCGGGACAGGGTCCTACGAGCAGTACTTC. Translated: CASSFTTGTGSYEQYF.

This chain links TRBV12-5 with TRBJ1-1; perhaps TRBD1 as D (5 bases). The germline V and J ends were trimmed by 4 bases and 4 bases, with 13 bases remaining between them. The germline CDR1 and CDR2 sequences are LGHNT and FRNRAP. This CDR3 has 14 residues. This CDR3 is CASGSQGVITEAFF. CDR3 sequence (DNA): TGTGCTAGTGGTTCCCAAGGGGTTATCACTGAAGCTTTCTTT.

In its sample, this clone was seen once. The CDR3 region is CASSYFPSGRAYEQYF. The DNA for the CDR3 is TGTGCCAGCAGTTACTTTCCGAGCGGGAGGGCCTACGAGCAGTACTTC. The chain couples TRBV6-5 to TRBJ2-7, with 10 nucleotides matching TRBD2. The CDR3 is made up of 16 amino acids. Germline values: CDR1 MNHEY, CDR2 SVGAGI. V lost 1 base to trimming and J lost 2 bases; unmatched junction nucleotides: 5.